These 19 T cell receptor beta chains share one sample of origin, sequenced in a study of cytomegalovirus exposure and HLA in healthy donors. The PCR contained 60 Vbeta and 13 Jbeta primers. Sequencing used immunoSEQ multiplex PCR; TCRdb keeps in-frame clones, though not all of them. The top ten clones hold 1.5% to 2% of a sample with some 180,000 clones, about 70% of them seen once. The sequenced sample was PBMCs. The source is a woman aged 30 to 39 in good health and CMV-seronegative.

The gene calls are TRBV4-1 and TRBJ1-1; 7 nucleotides align to TRBD1. Germline trimming cut 2 bases from V and 11 bases from J; bases unmatched to any gene: 11. Germline values: CDR1 MGHRA, CDR2 YSYEKL. This CDR3 comprises 14 residues. The CDR3 DNA reads as TGCGCCAGCAGCCAATTTACTATGGGACAGTCGGCTTTCTTT. Translation gives CASSQFTMGQSAFF.

The chain couples TRBV9 to TRBJ2-5; 12 bases line up with TRBD2. J was trimmed by 4 bases and V by 2 bases; bases with no gene match: 6. The CDR3 sequence is 16 residues long. Germline V gives CDR1 SGDLS, CDR2 YYNGEE. DNA for the CDR3: TGTGCCAGCAGCGTCGGGACTAGCGGGTTTGCAGAGACCCAGTACTTC. This gives the protein CASSVGTSGFAETQYF. Using reference TRBV9 and TRBJ2-5 for the parts outside the CDR3, the full variable domain is DSGVTQTPKHLITATGQRVTLRCSPRSGDLSVYWYQQSLDQGLQFLIQYYNGEERAKGNILERFSAQQFPDLHSELNLSSLELGDSALYFCASSVGTSGFAETQYFGPGTRLLVL.

The rearrangement joins TRBV30 to TRBJ1-1; no definite D call. The CDR3 contains 14 residues. In germline, CDR1 is GTSNPN, CDR2 SVGIG (reference sequence). V dropped 4 bases and J dropped 0 bases, with 12 bases sitting between them. The CDR3 protein is CAWISGSLNTEAFF. For the CDR3, the DNA is TGTGCCTGGATCTCCGGGAGCCTGAACACTGAAGCTTTCTTT.

The gene calls are TRBV27 and TRBJ2-5, with 9 positions matching TRBD1. Germline V CDR1 and CDR2: MNHEY, SMNVEV (reference sequence). The CDR3 sequence is 13 residues long. V shed 5 bases and J 11 bases; nucleotides not matched to a gene: 9. CDR3: CASSGTGSRGQYF. As DNA, the CDR3 is TGTGCCAGCAGTGGGACAGGGTCACGGGGGCAGTACTTC.

A few counts support this clone. This chain uses TRBV7-8 with TRBJ2-7, with TRBD2 matching 7 bases. Germline values: CDR1 SGHVS, CDR2 FQNEAQ. The CDR3 is made up of 15 amino acids. V shed 5 bases, J shed 5 bases, and the junction held 12 bases outside the gene matches. CDR3 residues: CASSPQLAFSHEQYF. CDR3 bases: TGTGCCAGCAGCCCGCAACTAGCGTTCAGTCACGAGCAGTACTTC.

This sequence joins TRBV2 and TRBJ1-1; 7 bases align to TRBD1. Germline V lookup: CDR1 SNHLY, CDR2 FYNNEI. V shed 6 bases, J shed 5 bases, and the junction held 9 bases outside the gene matches. The CDR3 has 14 amino acids. This CDR3 reads CASRVNRGWTEAFF. CDR3 nucleotide sequence: TGTGCCAGCAGGGTTAACAGGGGTTGGACTGAAGCTTTCTTT.

The table lists this clone with a count of one. The J gene is TRBJ1-1, the V gene TRBV5-1, with D perhaps matching TRBD1 (5 bases). Germline V gene lookup returns CDR1 SGHRS and CDR2 YFSETQ. Trimming cost V 4 bases and J 0 bases, with 16 bases left between them. CDR3 length: 16 amino acids. The CDR3 sequence is CASSKERAGLNTEAFF. CDR3 sequence (DNA): TGCGCCAGCAGCAAGGAGCGGGCAGGGTTGAACACTGAAGCTTTCTTT.

The chain is built from TRBV7-8 and TRBJ2-5; tentative D call: TRBD1 (5 bases). The V end lost 4 bases, the J end lost 5 bases, and 11 bases lay between the germline ends. Germline V gene lookup returns CDR1 SGHVS and CDR2 FQNEAQ. This CDR3 is built from 13 residues. CDR3 in DNA: TGTGCCAGCAGCTCCTCAGGGTGGGAGACCCAGTACTTC. It is translated as CASSSSGWETQYF.

This clone was observed a handful of times. The V call is TRBV10-1, the J call TRBJ2-7; a possible D gene is TRBD1 (6 bases). Trimming shortened V by 3 bases and J by 2 bases, and 14 bases separated the two germline ends. Germline lookup yields CDR1 WNHNN and CDR2 SYGVQD (reference sequence). The CDR3 length is 15 residues. CDR3 loop: CASSDIRDIAYEQYF. For the CDR3, the DNA is TGCGCCAGCAGTGATATCCGGGACATAGCCTACGAGCAGTACTTC.

This clone was recorded a few times. V is TRBV19 and J is TRBJ1-5; D is unresolved. Germline V gives CDR1 LNHDA, CDR2 SQIVND (reference sequence). The CDR3 loop spans 11 amino acids. Trimming left V 5 bases short and J 4 bases short, with 3 bases between. The CDR3 is CASSSNQPQHF. The CDR3 DNA is TGTGCCAGTAGTTCAAATCAGCCCCAGCATTTT.

This chain joins TRBV4-3 and TRBJ2-7; TRBD2 agrees at 13 bases. V was clipped by 0 bases and J by 6 bases; unmatched bases: 5. This CDR3 comprises 16 residues. From germline, CDR1 is LGHNA and CDR2 YSLEER. DNA of the CDR3: TGCGCCAGCAGCCAAGACCGGACTAGCGGGAGTCTCGAGCAGTACTTC. Its translation is CASSQDRTSGSLEQYF.

This chain joins TRBV4-2 and TRBJ2-7; the match to TRBD2 covers 9 bases. V shed 1 base, J shed 0 bases, and the junction held 4 bases outside the gene matches. There are 16 residues in the CDR3. Germline loops: CDR1 LGHNA, CDR2 YNFKEQ. This CDR3 reads CASSQALAGSSYEQYF. Written as DNA, the CDR3 is TGTGCCAGCAGCCAAGCGCTAGCGGGGAGCTCCTACGAGCAGTACTTC.

The chain combines TRBV29-1 with TRBJ1-2, with 8 bases identical to TRBD1. Germline trimming cut 3 bases from V and 3 bases from J; bases unmatched to any gene: 9. The germline V gene encodes CDR1 SQVTM and CDR2 ANQGSEA. The CDR3 covers 15 residues. Written as DNA, the CDR3 is TGCAGCGTTGACGGTCTCACAGGGGGGGACTATGGCTACACCTTC. Protein product: CSVDGLTGGDYGYTF. The entire variable domain, with the rest obtained from reference TRBV29-1 and TRBJ1-2, is as follows: SAVISQKPSRDICQRGTSLTIQCQVDSQVTMMFWYRQQPGQSLTLIATANQGSEATYESGFVIDKFPISRPNLTFSTLTVSNMSPEDSSIYLCSVDGLTGGDYGYTFGSGTRLTVV.

The rearrangement links TRBV19 to TRBJ1-2, with a possible D match to TRBD1 (6 bases). Germline V gene data show CDR1 as LNHDA and CDR2 as SQIVND (reference sequence). This CDR3 has 13 amino acids. Trimming shortened V by 5 bases and J by 8 bases, and 15 bases separated the two germline ends. The CDR3: CASSARQDEGYTF. CDR3 sequence (DNA): TGTGCCAGTAGTGCGCGACAGGATGAGGGCTACACCTTC.

V is TRBV14 and J is TRBJ1-2; 9 bases match TRBD1. The germline gives CDR1 SGHDN, CDR2 FVKESK. V lost 2 bases and J lost 8; bases outside the gene matches: 6. The CDR3 consists of 14 residues. The CDR3 here is CASSQLLGQGGYTF. The CDR3 DNA follows: TGTGCCAGCAGCCAATTATTGGGACAGGGAGGCTACACCTTC.

This clone was seen only a few times. The chain carries TRBV4-2 and TRBJ2-5, with 9 positions matching TRBD1. Unmatched junction bases numbered 7, after V lost 6 bases and J lost 5 bases. CDR3 length equals 14 residues. Germline CDR1 is LGHNA and CDR2 is YNFKEQ. CDR3 in DNA: TGTGCCAGCAGTCTTACAGGGGGCGCGGAGACCCAGTACTTC. This codes for CASSLTGGAETQYF.

A single count supports this clone. The chain joins TRBV4-1 to TRBJ2-3; 10 positions match TRBD2. CDR1 and CDR2 from the germline V gene are MGHRA and YSYEKL. With V trimmed by 1 base and J by 3 bases, 4 bases remained unmatched. This CDR3 region has 16 residues. The CDR3 DNA is TGCGCCAGCAGCCAAGGGCTAGCGGGAGTTACAGATACGCAGTATTTT. Encoded protein: CASSQGLAGVTDTQYF.

The V and J genes are TRBV10-3 and TRBJ2-7; TRBD2 might be the D (6 bases). The CDR3 has 14 amino acids. V lost 0 bases, J lost 5 bases, and 11 bases lay in between. The V gene's germline CDR1 is ENHRY and CDR2 SYGVKD. The CDR3: CAISESTGVNEQYF. The CDR3 coding sequence is TGTGCCATCAGTGAGTCGACGGGGGTCAACGAGCAGTACTTC.

This clone has a handful of counts. This chain links TRBV7-2 with TRBJ2-2, with D hard to call. In germline, CDR1 is SGHTA, CDR2 FQGNSA. V lost 0 bases and J 6 bases, leaving 5 bases between the germline ends. This CDR3 has 13 amino acids. CDR3: CASSLARAGELFF. In DNA, the CDR3 is TGTGCCAGCAGCTTAGCGCGCGCCGGGGAGCTGTTTTTT.